This is a list of T cell receptor beta chains from one sample in a study of CD8+ T cells in alopecia areata. Only in-frame clones appear in the TCRdb table, and some are missing; sequencing was by immunoSEQ multiplex PCR. The data contain about 76,000 clones, around two thirds of them singletons. This material consisted of CD8+ T cells sorted from blood, taken at week 24, from a patient treated with tofacitinib. The origin of the receptors is a human donor with alopecia areata. CDR3s include the opening cysteine and the closing phenylalanine or tryptophan. Fields, in order: V gene, clone size, D gene, J gene, CDR3 DNA, CDR3 protein. D genes are given only for firm matches. Some rows mark clone size as missing; the rest say once, few, many or name a class of expanded clone.

>TRBV11-2|few|-|TRBJ2-3
TGTGCCAGCAGCTTAGGACAAAGCACAGATACGCAGTATTTT
CASSLGQSTDTQYF
>TRBV5-1|-|-|TRBJ1-1
TGCGCCAGCAGTCTACAGGGTATAGACACTGAAGCTTTCTTT
CASSLQGIDTEAFF
>TRBV7-9|-|TRBD2|TRBJ2-3
TGTGCCAGCAGCTCCCCGGCGGGAGTGAGAACAGATACGCAGTATTTT
CASSSPAGVRTDTQYF
>TRBV30|-|TRBD1|TRBJ1-2
TGTGCCTGGAACCCGACAGGGTTGGCTGACGGCTACACCTTC
CAWNPTGLADGYTF
>TRBV7-2|-|-|TRBJ2-7
TGTGCCAGCAGCTTTGGGCCCCTATCCTACGAGCAGTACTTC
CASSFGPLSYEQYF
>TRBV19|-|TRBD1|TRBJ2-2
TGTGCCAGTAGTAAGACAGGGTATGGGGCCGGGGAGCTGTTTTTT
CASSKTGYGAGELFF
>TRBV7-8|-|-|TRBJ2-3
TGTGCCAGCAGCTTAAGGTTGCAGGGAATCACAGATACGCAGTATTTT
CASSLRLQGITDTQYF
>TRBV4-3|-|-|TRBJ2-6
TGCGCCAGCAGCCAAGATCCGGCAGGGTGGGCCAACGTCCTGACTTTC
CASSQDPAGWANVLTF
>TRBV7-8|-|-|TRBJ2-7
TGTGCCAGCAGCTTAAGGTTGAACTACGAGCAGTACTTC
CASSLRLNYEQYF
>TRBV14|-|TRBD1|TRBJ1-2
TGTGCCAGCAGCCATTGGACAGGACCCTATGGCTACACCTTC
CASSHWTGPYGYTF
>TRBV7-8|-|-|TRBJ2-5
TGTGCCAGCAGCCCAGTACGGGGACCCCAAGAGACCCAGTACTTC
CASSPVRGPQETQYF
>TRBV6-5|-|TRBD1|TRBJ2-5
TGTGCCAGCAGTTACGACAGGGTAGGCCAAGAGACCCAGTACTTC
CASSYDRVGQETQYF
>TRBV5-1|-|-|TRBJ2-7
TGCGCCAGCAGCTCCATCCTCTCCTACGAGCAGTACTTC
CASSSILSYEQYF
>TRBV6-1|-|-|TRBJ2-7
TGTGCCAGCACGGGCGGGATTAGCCCCTACGAGCAGTACTTC
CASTGGISPYEQYF
>TRBV7-2|-|-|TRBJ2-2
TGTGCCAGCAGCTTAGGCTTCGGCACCGGGGAGCTGTTTTTT
CASSLGFGTGELFF
>TRBV9|-|-|TRBJ2-1
TGTGCCAGCAGCGTAGCTACGCGAACAGGCTACAATGAGCAGTTCTTC
CASSVATRTGYNEQFF
>TRBV27|-|-|TRBJ2-1
TGTGCCAGCAGTTTACTTGGAAATGAGCAGTTCTTC
CASSLLGNEQFF
>TRBV27|-|-|TRBJ1-5
TGTGCCAGCAGTCCCTCCCCGGGGGCCGGAGTAGTTCAGCCCCAGCATTTT
CASSPSPGAGVVQPQHF
>TRBV29-1|-|TRBD1|TRBJ2-2
TGCAGCGTAATGAGGACAGGAACGAACACCGGGGAGCTGTTTTTT
CSVMRTGTNTGELFF
>TRBV5-1|-|TRBD2|TRBJ2-1
TGCGCCAGCAGAGGGACTAGCAATGAGCAGTTCTTC
CASRGTSNEQFF
>TRBV2|-|TRBD2|TRBJ2-5
TGTGCCAGCAGGGCCCGGACTAGCGGGGGGCTCCAAGAGACCCAGTACTTC
CASRARTSGGLQETQYF
>TRBV1|-|-|TRBJ2-5
TGCACCAGCAGCCAAGATCAAGGAGACCAAGAGACCCAGTACTTC
CTSSQDQGDQETQYF
>TRBV6-4|few|-|TRBJ2-7
TGTGCCAGCAGCTTAGATCCCACGTTCTCCTACGAGCAGTACTTC
CASSLDPTFSYEQYF
>TRBV2|few|-|TRBJ2-7
TGTGCCAGCAGTGAAGCGCCCATTGGAGATTCCTACGAGCAGTACTTC
CASSEAPIGDSYEQYF
>TRBV27|-|-|TRBJ1-2
TGTGCCAGCAGTCAGTCACGGGGCGGGAACTATGGCTACACCTTC
CASSQSRGGNYGYTF
>TRBV5-1|-|-|TRBJ2-3
TGCGCCAGCAGCTTGGTTGACAGCACAGATACGCAGTATTTT
CASSLVDSTDTQYF
>TRBV4-1|once|TRBD2|TRBJ2-1
TGCGCCAGCAGCCAAGTCTGGAGCGGGAGGAATGAGCAGTTCTTC
CASSQVWSGRNEQFF
>TRBV7-9|-|TRBD2|TRBJ2-1
TGTGCCAGCAGCTCGACTAGCGGGGGTGCTGAGCAGTTCTTC
CASSSTSGGAEQFF
>TRBV9|few|TRBD2|TRBJ2-7
TGTGCCAGCAGCGTTAGCGGGGGGGACGGCGAGCAGTACTTC
CASSVSGGDGEQYF
>TRBV19|-|TRBD1|TRBJ1-2
TGTGCCAGTAGTATTCCATCAGTGGACAGGGGGCTGGATGGCTACACCTTC
CASSIPSVDRGLDGYTF
>TRBV5-6|-|-|TRBJ2-7
TGTGCCAGCAGCTACCCGGGAACTACCTACGAGCAGTACTTC
CASSYPGTTYEQYF